The 4 T cell receptor beta chains given below trace back to one sample, sequenced in a study of T cell repertoires in cytomegalovirus infection (dated by TCRdb to the late 2010s). The sequencing machine was an Illumina HiSeq 1500. The public reads were quality trimmed at Q25 with fastp and then assembled into clones with MiXCR by TCRdb, keeping productive beta chains. Merged by CDR3 protein, the rows form single entries marked with the most common genes and DNA. The sample profile shows about 920,000 distinct CDR3 sequences; roughly 31% of them were found once. Together, the top ten hold 13% of the sample. This specimen's treatment or condition label, per the study, means: in vitro stimulation with specific CMV peptide epitopes to enrich CMV-specific T cells. Their cognate antigens are unknown. The sequencing here drew on cultured CD8+ T cells from PBMCs, taken from culture after CMV antigen stimulation. These receptor sequences come from a human donor in good health (CMV status not recorded). Some clones in this sample may be carry-over from other donors' samples.

This clonotype was seen a few times. This chain joins TRBV27 and TRBJ2-7, with a tentative D call TRBD1 (6 bases). Germline CDR1 MNHEY, CDR2 SMNVEV (reference sequence). The CDR3 is 15 amino acids. V was cut by 2 bases and J by 3 bases, with 14 bases left in between. Written as DNA, the CDR3 is TGTGCCAGCAGTTTAAGGACAGCGGCACACTACGAGCAGTACTTC. Its protein is CASSLRTAAHYEQYF.

V usage is TRBV4-3 and J usage is TRBJ1-2, with D maybe TRBD1 (6 bases). With 0 bases removed from V and 5 bases from J, the gap between germline ends came to 22 bases. The CDR3 loop spans 18 amino acids. CDR1 is LGHNA and CDR2 is YSLEER in the germline V gene. This CDR3 reads CASSQDGPGHRIPYGYTF. CDR3 nucleotide sequence: TGCGCCAGCAGCCAAGATGGCCCGGGACACCGGATACCGTATGGCTACACCTTC.

This clonotype was found once. Its ends do not fully match the called genes, so a read error is possible. The chain is built from TRBV11-1 and TRBJ2-5; D might be TRBD1 (5 bases). The CDR3 length is 14 residues. Germline V gene lookup returns CDR1 SGHAT and CDR2 FQDESV (reference sequence). CDR3 sequence: CASNLGDYQETQYF. DNA for the CDR3: TGTGCCAGCAACTTAGGGGATTACCAAGAGACCCAGTACTTC.

This clonotype was detected a few times. The V call is TRBV12-3 or TRBV12-4, the J call TRBJ2-3, with TRBD2 matching 11 bases. The CDR3 loop spans 15 amino acids. The J segment lost 3 bases and the V segment lost 7 bases, leaving 6 bases of the junction unmatched. DNA for the CDR3: TGTGCCAGCACCATTAGCGGGGGGGTTACAGATACGCAGTATTTT. Amino acid sequence: CASTISGGVTDTQYF.